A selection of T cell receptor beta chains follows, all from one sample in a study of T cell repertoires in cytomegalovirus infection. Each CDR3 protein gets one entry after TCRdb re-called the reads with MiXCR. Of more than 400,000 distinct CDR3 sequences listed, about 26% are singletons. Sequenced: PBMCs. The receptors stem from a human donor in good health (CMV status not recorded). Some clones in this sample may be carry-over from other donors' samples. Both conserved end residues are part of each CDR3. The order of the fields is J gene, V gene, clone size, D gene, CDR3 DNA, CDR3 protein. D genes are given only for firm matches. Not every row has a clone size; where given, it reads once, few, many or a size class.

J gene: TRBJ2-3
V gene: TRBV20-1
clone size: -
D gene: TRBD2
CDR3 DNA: TGCAGTGCTCTCCGCGGGAGCTCAGATACGCAGTATTTT
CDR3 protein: CSALRGSSDTQYF

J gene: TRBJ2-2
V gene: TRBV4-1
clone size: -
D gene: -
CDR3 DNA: TGCGCCAGCAGCTTACGACTGGGACCGAACACCGGGGAGCTGTTTTTT
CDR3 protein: CASSLRLGPNTGELFF

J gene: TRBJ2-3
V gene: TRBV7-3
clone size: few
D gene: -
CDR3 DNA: TGTGCCAGCAGCTCGGGACGCCCGGCGGTAGATACGCAGTATTTT
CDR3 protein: CASSSGRPAVDTQYF

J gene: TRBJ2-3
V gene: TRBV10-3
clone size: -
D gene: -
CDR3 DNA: TGTGCCATCAGGACCCCGACGAGTGATACGCAGTATTTT
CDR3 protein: CAIRTPTSDTQYF

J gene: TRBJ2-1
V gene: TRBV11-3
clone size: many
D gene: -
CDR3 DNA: TGTGCCAGCAGCCCGGCCCTACGGGCCTACAATGAGCAGTTCTTC
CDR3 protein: CASSPALRAYNEQFF

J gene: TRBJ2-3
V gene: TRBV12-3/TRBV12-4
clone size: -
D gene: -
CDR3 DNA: TGTGCCAGCAGTTTGGAGTACAGAAGTACGCAGTATTTT
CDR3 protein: CASSLEYRSTQYF

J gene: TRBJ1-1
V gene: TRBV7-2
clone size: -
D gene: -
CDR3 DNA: TGTGCCAGCAGCTTCGTACAGCCGGGGGACACTGAAGCTTTCTTT
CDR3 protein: CASSFVQPGDTEAFF

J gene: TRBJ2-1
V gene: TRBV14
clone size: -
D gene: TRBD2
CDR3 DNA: TGTGCCAGCAGCCCGCATCCGGGACTAGCGGGAGGTCACTCCTACAATGAGCAGTTCTTC
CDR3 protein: CASSPHPGLAGGHSYNEQFF

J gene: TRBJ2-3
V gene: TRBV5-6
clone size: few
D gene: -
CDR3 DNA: TGTGCCAGCAGCCAGCGCCGGGTCCGTAGCACAGATACGCAGTATTTT
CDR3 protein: CASSQRRVRSTDTQYF

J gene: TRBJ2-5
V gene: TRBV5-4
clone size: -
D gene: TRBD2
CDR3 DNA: TGTGCCAGCAGCACCCGGACTAGCGGGGTGCAAGAGACCCAGTACTTC
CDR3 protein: CASSTRTSGVQETQYF

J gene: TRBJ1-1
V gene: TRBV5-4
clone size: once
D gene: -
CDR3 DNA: TGTGCCAGCAGCTTGGAGAGTGACAGGAACACTGAAGCTTTCTTT
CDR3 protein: CASSLESDRNTEAFF

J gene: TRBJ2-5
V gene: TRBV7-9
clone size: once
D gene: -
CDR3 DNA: TGTGCCAGCAGCTCGCAGAGTCACCAAGAGACCCAGTACTTC
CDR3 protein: CASSSQSHQETQYF

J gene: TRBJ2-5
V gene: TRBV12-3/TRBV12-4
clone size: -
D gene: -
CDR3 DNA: TGTGCCAGCAGTTTCGGGCTCGTTCAGGGGGAGACCCAGTACTTC
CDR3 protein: CASSFGLVQGETQYF

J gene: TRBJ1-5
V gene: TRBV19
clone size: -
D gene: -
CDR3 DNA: TGTGCCAGTAGTATAGGACAGTATAGCAATCAGCCCCAGCATTTT
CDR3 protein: CASSIGQYSNQPQHF

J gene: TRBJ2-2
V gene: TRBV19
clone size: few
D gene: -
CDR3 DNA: TGTGCCAGTAGTATAAGGGCCGCAATCAGAGGGGAGCTGTTTTTT
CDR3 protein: CASSIRAAIRGELFF

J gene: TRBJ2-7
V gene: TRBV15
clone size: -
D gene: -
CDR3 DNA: TGTGCCACCAGCAGAGGACAGGCCGTCTCCTACGAGCAGTACTTC
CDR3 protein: CATSRGQAVSYEQYF

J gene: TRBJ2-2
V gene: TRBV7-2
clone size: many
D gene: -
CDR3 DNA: TGTGCCAGCATTTTACGGAGCGGGCACACCGGGGAGCTGTTTTTT
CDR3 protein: CASILRSGHTGELFF

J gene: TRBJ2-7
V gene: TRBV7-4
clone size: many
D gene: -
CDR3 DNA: TGTGCCAGCAGCCCAGTAGCGAGAGGAACCAGATACGAGCAGTACTTC
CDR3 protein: CASSPVARGTRYEQYF

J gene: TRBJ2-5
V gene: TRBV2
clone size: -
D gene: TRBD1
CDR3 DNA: TGTGCCAGCATGGAGGACAGGTCCTTGTACTTC
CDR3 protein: CASMEDRSLYF

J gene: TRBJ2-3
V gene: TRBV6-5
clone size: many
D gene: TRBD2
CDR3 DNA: TGTGCCAGCAGTTACTCTACTAGCGTGGGAGATACGCAGTATTTT
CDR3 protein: CASSYSTSVGDTQYF

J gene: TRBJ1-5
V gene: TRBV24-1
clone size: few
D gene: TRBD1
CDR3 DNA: TGTGCCACCAGTGATGCAGGGGGCTTCAATCAGCCCCAGCATTTT
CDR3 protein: CATSDAGGFNQPQHF

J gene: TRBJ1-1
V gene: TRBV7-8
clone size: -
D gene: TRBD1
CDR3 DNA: TGTGCCAGCAGCCTTCATCGGGACAGGGAACGCCCGGAACCTGAAGCTTTCTTT
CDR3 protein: CASSLHRDRERPEPEAFF

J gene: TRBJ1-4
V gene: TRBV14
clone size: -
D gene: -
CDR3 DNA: TGTGCCAGCAGCCGCGTGACGGACCTTAATGAAAAACTGTTTTTT
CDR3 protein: CASSRVTDLNEKLFF

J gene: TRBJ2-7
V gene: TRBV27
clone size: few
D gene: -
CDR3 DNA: TGTGCCAGCAGTTTCTCCGGAGGGACCTACGAGCAGTACTTC
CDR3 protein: CASSFSGGTYEQYF

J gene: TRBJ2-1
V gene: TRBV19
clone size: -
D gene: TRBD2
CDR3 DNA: TGTGCCAGTACCCGACCCGGACTAGCGGGTCGCAATGAGCAGTTCTTC
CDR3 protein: CASTRPGLAGRNEQFF

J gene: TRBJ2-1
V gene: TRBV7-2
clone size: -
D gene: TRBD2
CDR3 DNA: TGTGCCAGCAGCTTAACCAGGACTAGCGGGAATAAAGTTGAGCAGTTCTTC
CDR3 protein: CASSLTRTSGNKVEQFF

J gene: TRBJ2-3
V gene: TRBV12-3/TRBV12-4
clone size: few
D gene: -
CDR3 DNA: TGTGCCAGCAGTTTGAGGGATAGCACAGATACGCAGTATTTT
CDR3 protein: CASSLRDSTDTQYF

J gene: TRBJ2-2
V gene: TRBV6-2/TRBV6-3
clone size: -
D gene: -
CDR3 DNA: TGTGCCAGCGTCGACTACAGCAACACCGGGGAGCTGTTTTTT
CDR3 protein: CASVDYSNTGELFF

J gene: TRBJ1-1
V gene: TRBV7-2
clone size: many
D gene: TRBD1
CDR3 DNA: TGTGCCAGCAGCTTCGGGACAGGGATTGGCACTGAAGCTTTCTTT
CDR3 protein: CASSFGTGIGTEAFF

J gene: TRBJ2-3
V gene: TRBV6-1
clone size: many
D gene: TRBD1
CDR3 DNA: TGTGCCAGCAGTGGTCAAAAGGGACAGGGGGCCGGGCTAGCGTACACAGATACGCAGTATTTT
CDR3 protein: CASSGQKGQGAGLAYTDTQYF

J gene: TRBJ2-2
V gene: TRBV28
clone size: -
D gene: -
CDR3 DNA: TGTGCCAGCAGTTTATCGGACGCCTGGCCCCGGGAGTGGACCGGGGAGCTGTTTTTT
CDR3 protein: CASSLSDAWPREWTGELFF

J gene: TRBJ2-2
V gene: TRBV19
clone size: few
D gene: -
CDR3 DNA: TGTGCCAGTAGTATAGTAGCCGGGCCCGGGGAGCTGTTTTTT
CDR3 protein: CASSIVAGPGELFF

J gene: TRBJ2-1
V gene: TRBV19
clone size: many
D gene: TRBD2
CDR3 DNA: TGTGCCAGTAGTATTATCTCGACTAGCGGGAGTCGGTACAATGAGCAGTTCTTC
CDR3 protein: CASSIISTSGSRYNEQFF

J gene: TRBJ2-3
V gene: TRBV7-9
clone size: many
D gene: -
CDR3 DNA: TGTGCCAGCAGCTTAGCGCCCAGGGTGGATAACACAGATACGCAGTATTTT
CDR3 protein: CASSLAPRVDNTDTQYF

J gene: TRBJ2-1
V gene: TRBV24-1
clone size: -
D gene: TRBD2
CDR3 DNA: TGTGCCACCAGTGAGGTTCTAGCGGGAGGCTACAATGAGCAGTTCTTC
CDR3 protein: CATSEVLAGGYNEQFF

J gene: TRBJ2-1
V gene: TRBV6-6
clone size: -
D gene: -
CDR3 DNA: TGTGCCAGCAGTTACCACTCCGCGTTCAATGAGCAGTTCTTC
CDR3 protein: CASSYHSAFNEQFF

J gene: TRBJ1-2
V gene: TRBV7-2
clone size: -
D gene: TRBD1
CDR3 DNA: TGTGCCAGCAGCCGAGACAGGGAGGGCGGCTACACCTTC
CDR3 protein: CASSRDREGGYTF

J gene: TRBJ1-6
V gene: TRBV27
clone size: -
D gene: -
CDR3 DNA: TGTGCCAGCAGTTTAGGCTGGGACTTTAGGTCACCCCTCCACTTT
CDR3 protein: CASSLGWDFRSPLHF

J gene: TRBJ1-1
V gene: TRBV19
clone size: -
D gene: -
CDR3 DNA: TGTGCCAGTAGTCGTAGGGGTCAGGTGAACACTGAAGCTTTCTTT
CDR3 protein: CASSRRGQVNTEAFF

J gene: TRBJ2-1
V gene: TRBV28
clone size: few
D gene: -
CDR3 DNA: TGTGCCAGCAGTCTCTTTTCTGGTGAGCAGTTCTTC
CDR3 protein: CASSLFSGEQFF

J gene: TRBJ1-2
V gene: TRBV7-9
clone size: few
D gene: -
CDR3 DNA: TGTGCCAGCAGCGACAGGACAGTCGAAAACTATGGCTACACCTTC
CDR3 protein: CASSDRTVENYGYTF

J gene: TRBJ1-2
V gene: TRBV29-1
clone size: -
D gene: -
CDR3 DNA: TGCAGCGTTGAATCGGACCATTGGTACTATGGCTACACCTTC
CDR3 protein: CSVESDHWYYGYTF

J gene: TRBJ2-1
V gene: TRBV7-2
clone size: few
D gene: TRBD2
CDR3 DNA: TGTGCCAGCAGCCGAACTACTAGCGGGGGGGTCTACAATGAGCAGTTCTTC
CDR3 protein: CASSRTTSGGVYNEQFF

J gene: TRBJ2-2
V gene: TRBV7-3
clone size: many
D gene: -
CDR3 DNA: TGTGCCAGCAGCTTTGCCCCATACACCGGGGAGCTGTTTTTT
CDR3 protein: CASSFAPYTGELFF

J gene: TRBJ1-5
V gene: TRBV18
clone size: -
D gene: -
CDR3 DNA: TGTGCCAGCTCACCAGGGGAGGAGGGACAGCCCCAGCATTTT
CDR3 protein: CASSPGEEGQPQHF

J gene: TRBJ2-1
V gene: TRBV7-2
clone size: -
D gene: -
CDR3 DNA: TGTGCCAGCAGGTCTTCCACGAGCTCCTACAATGAGCAGTTCTTC
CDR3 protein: CASRSSTSSYNEQFF

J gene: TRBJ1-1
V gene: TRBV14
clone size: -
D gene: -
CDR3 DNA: TGTGCCAGCAGCCAAGTCCCACATGGGGCAAGAGAAGCTTTCTTT
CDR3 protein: CASSQVPHGAREAFF

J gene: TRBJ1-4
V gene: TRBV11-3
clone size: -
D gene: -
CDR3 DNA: TGTGCCAGCAGCTTAGTAGGTGGCCTAACAACTAATGAAAAACTGTTTTTT
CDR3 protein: CASSLVGGLTTNEKLFF

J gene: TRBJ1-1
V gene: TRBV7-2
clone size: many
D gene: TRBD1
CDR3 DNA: TGTGCCAGCAGCTTCGGACAGGGCTGGGTCGGAGCTTTCTTT
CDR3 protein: CASSFGQGWVGAFF

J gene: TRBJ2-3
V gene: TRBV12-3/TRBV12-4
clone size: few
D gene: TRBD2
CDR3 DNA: TGTGCCAGCAGTTGGGGACTAGCGGGAGGTTCGAGCACAGATACGCAGTATTTT
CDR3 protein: CASSWGLAGGSSTDTQYF

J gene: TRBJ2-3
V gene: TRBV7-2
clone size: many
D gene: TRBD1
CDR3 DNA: TGTGCCAGCAGCCGGGACAGTCGTACAGATACGCAGTATTTT
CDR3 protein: CASSRDSRTDTQYF

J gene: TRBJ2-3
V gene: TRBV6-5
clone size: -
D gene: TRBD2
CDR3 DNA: TGTGCCAGCAGTTACTGGCTAGCGGGAGCTACAGATACGCAGTATTTT
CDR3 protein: CASSYWLAGATDTQYF

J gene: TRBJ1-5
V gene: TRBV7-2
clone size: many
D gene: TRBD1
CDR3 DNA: TGTGCCAGCAGCGCCAGACAGGGTTTGGGCAATCAGCCCCAGCATTTT
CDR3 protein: CASSARQGLGNQPQHF